This T cell receptor (beta chain) was profiled in a study of blood T cell repertoires in COVID-19. As for the study in general: The United States, Italy and Spain were the sources of the acute and convalescent COVID-19 samples. From T cells, B-cell-depleted T cells, or PBMCs came the material, which was cDNA or gDNA.

Per the original methods: It was from reference gene primer amplification that nucleated cell counts were estimated. Libraries were prepared by immunoSEQ multiplex PCR; TCRdb keeps only in-frame clonotypes and omits some of them. Clone size and the V and J calls come from that table; the DNA yielded D and trimming. The sample contains over 150,000 clones, more than 80% of which appear only once. Germline lookup yields CDR1 GTSNPN and CDR2 SVGIG (reference sequence). The CDR3 has 14 amino acids. With 1 base clipped from V and 3 bases from J, the junction kept 4 bases outside the gene matches. The specimen was peripheral blood. The receptor's source is a man aged 50 to 59 with acute or convalescent COVID-19. The rearrangement links TRBV30 to TRBJ1-2; 8 bases are a match to TRBD1. The CDR3 region is CAWSAQGAYYGYTF. CDR3 in DNA: TGTGCCTGGAGTGCCCAGGGGGCTTACTATGGCTACACCTTC.